These 30 T cell receptor beta chains were all obtained from the same sample, sequenced in a study of blood T cells in healthy people across ages. Primed by a sample-barcoded 5' primer and a J-beta primer mix, a second PCR proceeded for about 6 to 12 cycles. MiXCR was run by TCRdb on the 5' RACE reads, yielding one entry per CDR3 protein. Here the sample spans hundreds of thousands of distinct CDR3 sequences, roughly 50% being singletons. What was sequenced was blood. The receptor source for this set is a man aged 60 to 75 in good health.

This rearrangement joins TRBV20-1 to TRBJ2-1; 8 positions match TRBD2. The CDR3 totals 14 residues. V dropped 1 base and J dropped 5; count of bases not matched to a gene: 4. Germline V gives CDR1 DFQATT, CDR2 SNEGSKA (reference sequence). As DNA, the CDR3 is TGCAGTGCTAGAGGGACTAGCTCTAACAATGAGCAGTTCTTC. This encodes CSARGTSSNNEQFF.

This clonotype was seen only a few times. The rearrangement links TRBV4-2 to TRBJ2-5; D call uncertain. This CDR3 spans 15 amino acids. V dropped 0 bases and J dropped 5 bases, with 13 bases sitting between them. The germline CDR1 and CDR2 sequences are LGHNA and YNFKEQ. The CDR3 sequence is CASSQETGNGETQYF. Written as DNA, the CDR3 is TGTGCCAGCAGCCAAGAAACCGGAAATGGGGAGACCCAGTACTTC.

The DNA of the CDR3 is TGTGCCAGCAGCAAACACCTTAGGGCAAGCACAGATACGCAGTATTTT. Translated: CASSKHLRASTDTQYF. The chain links TRBV21-1 to TRBJ2-3. TRBV21-1 is given as a pseudogene. The length of the CDR3 is 16 residues.

The chain employs TRBV4-1 and TRBJ2-6; D possibly corresponds to TRBD2 (5 bases). The CDR3 sequence is 17 residues long. V was pared by 4 bases and J by 2 bases, with 15 bases between. Germline assignment: CDR1 MGHRA and CDR2 YSYEKL. CDR3 sequence: CASSLGMERAGANVLTF. In DNA, the CDR3 is TGCGCCAGCAGCCTCGGGATGGAGAGGGCTGGGGCCAACGTCCTGACTTTC.

At least ten counts were recorded for this clonotype. The chain has TRBV5-6 and TRBJ2-5; D may be TRBD1 or TRBD2 (5 bases each). The V end was cut by 4 bases, the J end by 11 bases, with 12 bases between. This CDR3 region has 11 residues. Germline V CDR1 and CDR2: SGHDT, YYEEEE. This CDR3 is CASSQMGPQYF. CDR3 nucleotides: TGTGCCAGCAGCCAGATGGGACCGCAGTACTTC.

This chain uses TRBV9 with TRBJ2-5; no reliable D call. The V gene's germline CDR1 is SGDLS and CDR2 YYNGEE. V lost 0 bases and J lost 5, with 8 bases in between. The CDR3 runs to 13 residues. CDR3 in amino acids: CASSVDSAETQYF. The CDR3 DNA sequence: TGTGCCAGCAGCGTAGATTCCGCTGAGACCCAGTACTTC.

The count of this clonotype is one. The genes are TRBV14 and TRBJ1-2; D is perhaps TRBD1 (6 bases). V was trimmed by 4 bases and J by 4 bases, leaving 10 bases between them. CDR3 size: 13 residues. Per the germline V gene, CDR1 is SGHDN and CDR2 is FVKESK. CDR3 DNA sequence: TGTGCCAGCAGCCCAGGGGAGGTCTATGGCTACACCTTC. As protein: CASSPGEVYGYTF.

The chain is built from TRBV27 and TRBJ1-2, with 7 positions matching TRBD1. Germline V gene data show CDR1 as MNHEY and CDR2 as SMNVEV (reference sequence). Trimming took 6 bases from V and 4 from J; bases not matched to a gene: 11. The CDR3 consists of 15 residues. The CDR3 spells CASSSDRTGVYGYTF. As DNA, the CDR3 is TGTGCCAGCAGCTCCGACCGGACAGGAGTCTATGGCTACACCTTC.

The chain uses TRBV29-1 and TRBJ2-2, with 7 positions matching TRBD2. V was clipped by 5 bases and J by 6 bases; unmatched bases: 3. The CDR3 is 12 amino acids. Germline CDR1 is SQVTM and CDR2 is ANQGSEA. CDR3 sequence reads: CSVRGGAGELFF. Here the CDR3 DNA reads TGCAGCGTTCGTGGGGGGGCCGGGGAGCTGTTTTTT.

In its sample, this clonotype was seen a few times. V is TRBV10-2 and J is TRBJ2-1; 7 bases align to TRBD2. The CDR3 is 15 amino acids. Per the germline V gene, CDR1 is WSHSY and CDR2 is SAAADI. Trimming took 6 bases from V and 3 from J; bases not matched to a gene: 8. The CDR3, as DNA: TGCGCCAGCAGGAGACTAGCTGGTGACTACAATGAGCAGTTCTTC. It specifies CASRRLAGDYNEQFF.

In its sample, this clonotype was seen once. This chain uses TRBV29-1 with TRBJ2-3, with D perhaps TRBD1 (6 bases). V was pared by 6 bases and J by 3 bases, with 16 bases between. The CDR3 loop spans 14 amino acids. Germline assignment: CDR1 SQVTM and CDR2 ANQGSEA. CDR3 DNA sequence: TGCAGCGTCCGGGCAGGGGCTCTTACAGATACGCAGTATTTT. Translated: CSVRAGALTDTQYF.

The chain uses TRBV27 and TRBJ2-5; TRBD1 agrees at 7 bases. With 8 bases clipped from V and 11 bases from J, the junction kept 17 bases outside the gene matches. The CDR3 totals 14 residues. CDR1 and CDR2 from the germline V gene are MNHEY and SMNVEV (reference sequence). CDR3 amino acids: CASQTERGPYGQYF. In DNA form, the CDR3 reads TGTGCCAGCCAAACCGAAAGGGGGCCGTACGGGCAGTACTTC.

This chain connects TRBV5-1 to TRBJ2-4, with TRBD1 matching 10 bases. Trimming took 0 bases from V and 9 from J; bases not matched to a gene: 12. The CDR3 runs 17 residues. The germline gives CDR1 SGHRS, CDR2 YFSETQ. This CDR3 reads CASSLAPGQGKFGIQYF. DNA of the CDR3: TGCGCCAGCAGCTTGGCTCCGGGACAGGGGAAATTCGGCATTCAGTACTTC.

This sequence joins TRBV20-1 and TRBJ2-3, with 9 bases matching TRBD2. This CDR3 has 15 residues. CDR1 and CDR2 (germline): DFQATT, SNEGSKA (reference sequence). The V and J ends lost 0 bases and 4 bases, in that order; junction bases with no gene match: 5. The CDR3 reads CSARDSGGGADTQYF. The CDR3 DNA follows: TGCAGTGCTAGAGATAGTGGCGGGGGGGCAGATACGCAGTATTTT.

CDR3 sequence reads: CASSAAGRNQPQHF. The CDR3 DNA reads TGTGCCAGCAGTGCGGCGGGTCGCAATCAGCCCCAGCATTTT. This chain uses TRBV12-3 or TRBV12-4 with TRBJ1-5; D uncertain. This CDR3 is built from 14 residues. V was pared by 5 bases and J by 2 bases, with 10 bases between.

The chain's CDR3 is CASSPGQGPETQYF. The CDR3 DNA is TGCGCCAGCAGCCCGGGACAGGGACCCGAGACCCAGTACTTC. The chain joins TRBV5-1 to TRBJ2-5; 9 positions agree with TRBD1. Trimming took 4 bases from V and 5 from J; bases not matched to a gene: 6. This CDR3 spans 14 amino acids. Germline CDR1 reads SGHRS; CDR2 reads YFSETQ.

This clonotype has more than one count but fewer than ten. V is TRBV15 and J is TRBJ2-5, with 8 bases lining up with TRBD1. Looked up from germline, CDR1 is LNHNV and CDR2 is YYDKDF (reference sequence). V gave up 3 bases and J gave up 5 bases; unmatched junction bases: 8. The CDR3 runs to 15 residues. The CDR3, as DNA: TGTGCCACCAGCAGCCGGACAGGGAGGCAGGAGACCCAGTACTTC. Translating gives CATSSRTGRQETQYF.

V is TRBV10-2 and J is TRBJ2-5; the D gene is possibly TRBD2 (6 bases). In germline, CDR1 is WSHSY, CDR2 SAAADI. V was shortened by 6 bases and J by 2 bases, with 10 bases between the two germline ends. This CDR3 region has 13 residues. CDR3 bases: TGCGCCAGCAGCGAGACTAGACAAGAGACCCAGTACTTC. Encoded protein: CASSETRQETQYF.

This clonotype was detected a few times. This chain links TRBV29-1 with TRBJ2-7, with 9 nucleotides matching TRBD1. V lost 5 bases to trimming and J lost 2 bases; unmatched junction nucleotides: 4. The CDR3 spans 13 residues. Germline V gene data show CDR1 as SQVTM and CDR2 as ANQGSEA. The CDR3 DNA reads as TGCAGCGTTCAAGGGACAGGGCCCTACGAGCAGTACTTC. Protein sequence: CSVQGTGPYEQYF.

V gene TRBV12-3 or TRBV12-4 combines with J gene TRBJ2-5, with 13 bases that match TRBD2. The ends lost 5 bases at V and 5 bases at J; junction bases unmatched: 2. The CDR3 has 14 amino acids. CDR3 DNA: TGTGCCAGCAGTGGGACTAGCGGGGCTGAGACCCAGTACTTC. This sequence encodes CASSGTSGAETQYF.

The gene calls are TRBV13 and TRBJ1-6; 7 nucleotides match TRBD1. Germline assignment: CDR1 PRHDT and CDR2 FYEKMQ (reference sequence). The V gene end was trimmed by 5 bases and the J gene end by 7 bases; junction bases not matched to a gene: 14. This CDR3 has 17 residues. The CDR3 coding sequence is TGTGCCAGCAGCCCCCGCCATCAGGGGGGCCTAAATTCACCCCTCCACTTT. Its protein is CASSPRHQGGLNSPLHF.

This clonotype was detected many times. The rearrangement links TRBV10-3 to TRBJ1-1, with TRBD1 matching over 8 bases. Trimming cost V 1 base and J 8 bases; bases outside gene matches: 12. CDR3 length: 16 amino acids. The V gene's germline CDR1 is ENHRY and CDR2 SYGVKD. The CDR3 sequence is CAISEWRPDRAPEAFF. For the CDR3, the DNA is TGTGCCATCAGTGAGTGGCGGCCGGACAGGGCCCCAGAAGCTTTCTTT.

The gene calls are TRBV6-5 and TRBJ1-5; the match to TRBD1 covers 7 bases. This CDR3 has 18 amino acids. Germline V CDR1 and CDR2: MNHEY, SVGAGI. The ends lost 2 bases at V and 2 bases at J; junction bases unmatched: 12. The CDR3 sequence is CASSYPTGRLNGNQPQHF. The CDR3 coding sequence is TGTGCCAGCAGTTACCCGACAGGGCGATTGAACGGCAATCAGCCCCAGCATTTT.

This clonotype was observed at least ten times. The V gene is TRBV20-1, the J gene TRBJ2-7; D gene unclear. In germline, CDR1 is DFQATT, CDR2 SNEGSKA (reference sequence). V was pared by 0 bases and J by 2 bases, with 8 bases between. CDR3 size: 13 residues. CDR3 region: CSARDQVTYEQYF. The CDR3, as DNA: TGCAGTGCTAGAGATCAGGTGACCTACGAGCAGTACTTC.

This clonotype was detected a few times. This chain joins TRBV5-1 and TRBJ2-5, with 8 bases identical to TRBD1. The CDR3 has 14 amino acids. The germline V gene has CDR1 SGHRS and CDR2 YFSETQ. V was clipped by 4 bases and J by 2 bases; unmatched bases: 4. For the CDR3, the DNA is TGCGCCAGCAGCGGCGGACAGGGTCAAGAGACCCAGTACTTC. It yields the protein CASSGGQGQETQYF.

V gene TRBV20-1 combines with J gene TRBJ2-7, with 10 bases aligning to TRBD2. V lost 3 bases to trimming and J lost 3 bases; unmatched junction nucleotides: 5. The length of the CDR3 is 14 residues. The germline V gene has CDR1 DFQATT and CDR2 SNEGSKA (reference sequence). The CDR3 DNA reads TGCAGTGCTAGGCCTGGGACTAGCGACTACGAGCAGTACTTC. Protein: CSARPGTSDYEQYF.

The V gene is TRBV7-9, the J gene TRBJ1-1; D not resolved. Trimming removed 5 bases from V and 3 bases from J, with 10 bases in between. Germline V gene data show CDR1 as SEHNR and CDR2 as FQNEAQ (reference sequence). The CDR3 is 13 residues long. CDR3 region: CASSLAEYTEAFF. CDR3 in DNA: TGTGCCAGCAGCCTGGCGGAATACACTGAAGCTTTCTTT.

The chain recombines TRBV27 with TRBJ2-5, with TRBD2 matching 11 bases. The CDR3 consists of 16 residues. Germline assignment: CDR1 MNHEY and CDR2 SMNVEV (reference sequence). Trimming removed 5 bases from V and 2 bases from J; junction bases left unmatched: 7. The CDR3 loop reads CASSPIAGGLQETQYF. CDR3 DNA sequence: TGTGCCAGCAGTCCCATAGCGGGGGGGCTTCAAGAGACCCAGTACTTC.

This clonotype was recorded many times. The rearrangement joins TRBV10-3 to TRBJ2-5, with D perhaps matching TRBD1 or TRBD2 (6 bases each). Germline lookup yields CDR1 ENHRY and CDR2 SYGVKD. The CDR3 is made up of 13 amino acids. Trimming cost V 5 bases and J 3 bases, with 10 bases left between them. The CDR3 spells CAISWGAKETQYF. The DNA for the CDR3 is TGTGCCATCAGTTGGGGGGCCAAAGAGACCCAGTACTTC.

This clonotype has ten or more counts. The genes are TRBV7-9 and TRBJ1-6; D gene unclear. Germline CDR1 and CDR2: SEHNR and FQNEAQ (reference sequence). Trimming removed 5 bases at V and 6 bases at J, with 5 bases between. CDR3 length: 12 amino acids. CDR3 sequence reads: CASSTSNSPLHF. DNA of the CDR3: TGTGCCAGCAGCACCTCTAATTCACCCCTCCACTTT.